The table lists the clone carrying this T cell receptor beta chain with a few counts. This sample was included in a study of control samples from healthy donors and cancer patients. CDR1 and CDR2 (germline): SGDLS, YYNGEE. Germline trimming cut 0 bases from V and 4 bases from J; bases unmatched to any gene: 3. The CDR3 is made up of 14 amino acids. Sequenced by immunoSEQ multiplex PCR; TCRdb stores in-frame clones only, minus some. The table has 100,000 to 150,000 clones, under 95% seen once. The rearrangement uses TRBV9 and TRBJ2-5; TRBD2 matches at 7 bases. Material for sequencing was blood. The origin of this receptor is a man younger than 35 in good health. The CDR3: CASSVGGTTETQYF. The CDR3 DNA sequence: TGTGCCAGCAGCGTAGGCGGGACTACAGAGACCCAGTACTTC.